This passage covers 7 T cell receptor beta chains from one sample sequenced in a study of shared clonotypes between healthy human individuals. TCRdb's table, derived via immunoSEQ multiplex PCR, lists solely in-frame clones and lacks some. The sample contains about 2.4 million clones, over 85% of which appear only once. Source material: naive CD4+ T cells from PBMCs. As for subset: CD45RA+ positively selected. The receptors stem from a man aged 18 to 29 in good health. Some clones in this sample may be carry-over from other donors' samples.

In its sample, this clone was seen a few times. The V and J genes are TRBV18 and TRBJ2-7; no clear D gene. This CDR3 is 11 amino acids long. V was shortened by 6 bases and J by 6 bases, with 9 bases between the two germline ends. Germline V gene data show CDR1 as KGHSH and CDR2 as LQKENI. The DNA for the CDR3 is TGTGCCAGCTCCCCTAGGGCCGAGCAGTACTTC. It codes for CASSPRAEQYF. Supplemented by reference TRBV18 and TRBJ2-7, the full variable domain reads NAGVMQNPRHLVRRRGQEARLRCSPMKGHSHVYWYRQLPEEGLKFMVYLQKENIIDESGMPKERFSAEFPKEGPSILRIQQVVRGDSAAYFCASSPRAEQYFGPGTRLTVT.

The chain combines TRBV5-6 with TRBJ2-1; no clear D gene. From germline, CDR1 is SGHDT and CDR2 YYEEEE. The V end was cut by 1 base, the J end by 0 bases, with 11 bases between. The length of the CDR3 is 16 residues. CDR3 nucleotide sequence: TGTGCCAGCAGCTTGTTTACATCGAGCTCCTACAATGAGCAGTTCTTC. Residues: CASSLFTSSSYNEQFF. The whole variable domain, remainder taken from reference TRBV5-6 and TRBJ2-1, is DAGVTQSPTHLIKTRGQQVTLRCSPKSGHDTVSWYQQALGQGPQFIFQYYEEEERQRGNFPDRFSGHQFPNYSSELNVNALLLGDSALYLCASSLFTSSSYNEQFFGPGTRLTVL.

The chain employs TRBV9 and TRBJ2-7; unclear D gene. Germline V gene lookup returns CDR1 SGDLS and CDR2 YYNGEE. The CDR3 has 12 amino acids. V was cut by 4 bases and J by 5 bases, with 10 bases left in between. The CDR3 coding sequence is TGTGCCAGCAGCCGGTTTAATAACGAGCAGTACTTC. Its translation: CASSRFNNEQYF. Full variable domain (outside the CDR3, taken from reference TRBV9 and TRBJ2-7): DSGVTQTPKHLITATGQRVTLRCSPRSGDLSVYWYQQSLDQGLQFLIQYYNGEERAKGNILERFSAQQFPDLHSELNLSSLELGDSALYFCASSRFNNEQYFGPGTRLTVT.

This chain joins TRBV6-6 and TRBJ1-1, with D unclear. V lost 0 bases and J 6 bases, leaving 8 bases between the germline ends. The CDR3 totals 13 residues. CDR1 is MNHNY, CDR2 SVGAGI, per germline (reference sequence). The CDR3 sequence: CASSYSDPAEAFF. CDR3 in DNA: TGTGCCAGCAGTTACTCGGACCCTGCTGAAGCTTTCTTT.

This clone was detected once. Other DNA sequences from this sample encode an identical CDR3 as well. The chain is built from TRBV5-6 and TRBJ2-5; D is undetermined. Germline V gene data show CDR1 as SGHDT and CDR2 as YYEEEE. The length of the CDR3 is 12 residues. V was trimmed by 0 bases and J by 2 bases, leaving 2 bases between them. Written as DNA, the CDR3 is TGTGCCAGCAGCTTGGGTCAAGAGACCCAGTACTTC. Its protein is CASSLGQETQYF.

CDR3 sequence reads: CASSLGPDTNTEAFF. The CDR3 region has the DNA TGCGCCAGCAGCTTGGGCCCTGATACGAACACTGAAGCTTTCTTT. The chain employs TRBV5-1 and TRBJ1-1; D call uncertain. The CDR3 spans 15 residues. The germline V gene has CDR1 SGHRS and CDR2 YFSETQ. V dropped 0 bases and J dropped 1 base, with 10 bases sitting between them.

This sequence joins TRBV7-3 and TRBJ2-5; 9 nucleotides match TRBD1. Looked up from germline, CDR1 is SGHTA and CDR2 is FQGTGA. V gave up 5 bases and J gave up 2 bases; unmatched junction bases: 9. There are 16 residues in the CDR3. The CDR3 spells CASSRGTGLSQETQYF. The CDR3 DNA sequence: TGTGCCAGCAGCAGAGGGACAGGGCTGAGTCAAGAGACCCAGTACTTC.